This T cell receptor beta chain was identified in a study of blood T cell repertoires in COVID-19. As for the study in general: From the United States, Italy and Spain came samples of acute and convalescent COVID-19. Sources were T cells, B-cell-depleted T cells, or PBMCs; the material itself was cDNA or gDNA.

Germline CDR1 reads LGHNA; CDR2 reads YSLEER. V lost 1 base and J lost 8; bases outside the gene matches: 6. The CDR3 totals 15 residues. Methods used by the authors: Reference gene primers were amplified, and this amplification served to estimate nucleated cell counts. Sequenced by immunoSEQ multiplex PCR; TCRdb stores in-frame clones only, minus some. V, J and clone size were drawn from that table, and D and trimming were deduced from the DNA. The sample consists of about 300,000 clones, more than 75% of them appearing once. The source of this sequence is a man aged 65 to 85 with acute or convalescent COVID-19. The chain combines TRBV4-3 with TRBJ2-2; 8 positions agree with TRBD2. Specimen: peripheral blood. The CDR3 DNA follows: TGCGCCAGCAGCCAAGGGACGGGGGGGCCGGGGGAGCTGTTTTTT. Protein sequence: CASSQGTGGPGELFF.